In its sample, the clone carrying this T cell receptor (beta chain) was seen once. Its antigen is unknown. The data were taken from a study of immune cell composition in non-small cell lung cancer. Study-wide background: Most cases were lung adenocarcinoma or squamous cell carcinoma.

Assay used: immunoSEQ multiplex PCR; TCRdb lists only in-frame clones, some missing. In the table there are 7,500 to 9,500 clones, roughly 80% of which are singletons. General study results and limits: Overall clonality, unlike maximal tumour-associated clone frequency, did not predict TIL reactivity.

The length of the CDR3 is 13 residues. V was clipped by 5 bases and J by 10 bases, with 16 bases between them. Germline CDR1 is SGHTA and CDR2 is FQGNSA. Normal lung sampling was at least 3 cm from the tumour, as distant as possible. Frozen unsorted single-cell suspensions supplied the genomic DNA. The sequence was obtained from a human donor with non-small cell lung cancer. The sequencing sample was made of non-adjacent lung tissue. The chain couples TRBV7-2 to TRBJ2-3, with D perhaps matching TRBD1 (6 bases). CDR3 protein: CASSEWTEQAQYF. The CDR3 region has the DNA TGTGCCAGCAGCGAGTGGACAGAGCAGGCGCAGTATTTT.